A selection of T cell receptor beta chains follows, all from one sample in a study of shared clonotypes between healthy human individuals. Clones were read by immunoSEQ multiplex PCR, and TCRdb kept only the in-frame ones, dropping some. The sample consists of around 1,100,000 clones, approximately 80% of them appearing once. The sequencing sample was made of memory CD4+ T cells from PBMCs. These receptors were obtained from a man between 18 and 35 years old in good health. Some clones in this sample may be carry-over from other donors' samples. Each CDR3 is given with its conserved first and last residue.

TRBV5-4,TRBJ2-7,CASSFGSYEQYF
TRBV6-6,TRBJ2-7,CASSYSWRMRTYEQYF
TRBV5-4,TRBJ2-3,CASSSDSSDTQYF
TRBV18,TRBJ2-7,CASSPGTGKYEQYF
TRBV6-5,TRBJ1-1,CASSYSSSRTEAFF
TRBV5-3,TRBJ2-1,CARSIKIADSSYNEQFF
TRBV19,TRBJ1-2,CASSLAASNYGYTF
TRBV19,TRBJ1-2,CASSLARNYGYTF
TRBV10-2,TRBJ2-7,CASSPRPDSTYEQYF
TRBV4-2,TRBJ1-4,CASSQEGGATNEKLFF
TRBV28,TRBJ1-5,CASSPPRGALRRQPQHF
TRBV7-9,TRBJ2-7,CASSLEGAGYPPYEQYF
TRBV2,TRBJ2-7,CASGRTGYEQYF
TRBV9,TRBJ2-2,CASSVGTNTGELFF
TRBV19,TRBJ1-5,CASTPKLDQPQHF
TRBV7-3,TRBJ2-2,CASSFSGTGTTGELFF
TRBV27,TRBJ2-7,CASSSSDVRDEQYF
TRBV28,TRBJ2-7,CASSGYGSGGYEQYF
TRBV28,TRBJ2-1,CASSTENEQFF
TRBV28,TRBJ2-7,CASSTQVYEQYF
TRBV5-1,TRBJ2-7,CASSPGTRGLEQYF
TRBV2,TRBJ2-7,CASSEVRGYEQYF
TRBV19,TRBJ2-1,CASSIGGTGAYNEQFF
TRBV28,TRBJ1-2,CASSLATNYGYTF
TRBV9,TRBJ2-3,CASSAPDRSSTDTQYF
TRBV18,TRBJ1-1,CASSPDGHMNTEAFF
TRBV7-3,TRBJ2-1,CASSSTQGRTFF
TRBV5-5,TRBJ1-2,CASSWTGLYGYTF
TRBV4-2,TRBJ2-7,CASSQAAGGPLEQYF
TRBV7-3,TRBJ2-7,CASSLQTDYEQYF
TRBV2,TRBJ1-5,CASSGTLNQPQHF
TRBV29-1,TRBJ2-6,CSVEWARSGANVLTF
TRBV19,TRBJ2-1,CASSGGTSGSYEQFF
TRBV28,TRBJ1-1,CALGGRANTEAFF
TRBV5-4,TRBJ1-4,CASSREGGPNEELFF
TRBV7-8,TRBJ2-1,CASRGPVAPNEQFF
TRBV27,TRBJ1-1,CASSSGRRNTEAFF
TRBV19,TRBJ1-5,CASSIFRGDQPQHF
TRBV6-4,TRBJ2-1,CASRDWTSGEEQFF
TRBV4-3,TRBJ2-5,CASSQDRGETQYF
TRBV9,TRBJ2-1,CASSFPGTGGAEQFF
TRBV6-5,TRBJ1-5,CASGVQRQPQHF
TRBV28,TRBJ1-5,CASIVGDRKIQPQHF
TRBV11-3,TRBJ2-5,CASSSGRYRETQYF
TRBV5-1,TRBJ2-7,CASSSQQRERSEQYF
TRBV7-2,TRBJ2-7,CASSPLDRGIYEQYF
TRBV4-1,TRBJ2-2,CASGRRPFSSNTGELFF
TRBV28,TRBJ1-2,CASSFRFYGYTF
TRBV5-1,TRBJ2-2,CASSLQASARPNTGELFF
TRBV5-1,TRBJ2-7,CASSLVGGVPPEQYF